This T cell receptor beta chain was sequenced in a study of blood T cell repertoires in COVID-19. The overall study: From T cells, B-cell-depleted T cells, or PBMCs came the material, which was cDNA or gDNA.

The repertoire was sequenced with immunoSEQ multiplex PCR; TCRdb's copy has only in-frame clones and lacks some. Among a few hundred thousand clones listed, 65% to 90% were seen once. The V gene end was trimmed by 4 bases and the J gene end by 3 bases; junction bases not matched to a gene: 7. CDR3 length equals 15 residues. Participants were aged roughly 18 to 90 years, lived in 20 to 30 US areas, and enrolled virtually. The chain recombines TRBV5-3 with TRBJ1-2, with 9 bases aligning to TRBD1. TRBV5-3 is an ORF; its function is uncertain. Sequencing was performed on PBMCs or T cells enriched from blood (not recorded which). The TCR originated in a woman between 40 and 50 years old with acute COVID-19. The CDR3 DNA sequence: TGTGCCAGAAGCGAGTGGGACAGGGCGGACTATGGCTACACCTTC. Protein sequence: CARSEWDRADYGYTF.